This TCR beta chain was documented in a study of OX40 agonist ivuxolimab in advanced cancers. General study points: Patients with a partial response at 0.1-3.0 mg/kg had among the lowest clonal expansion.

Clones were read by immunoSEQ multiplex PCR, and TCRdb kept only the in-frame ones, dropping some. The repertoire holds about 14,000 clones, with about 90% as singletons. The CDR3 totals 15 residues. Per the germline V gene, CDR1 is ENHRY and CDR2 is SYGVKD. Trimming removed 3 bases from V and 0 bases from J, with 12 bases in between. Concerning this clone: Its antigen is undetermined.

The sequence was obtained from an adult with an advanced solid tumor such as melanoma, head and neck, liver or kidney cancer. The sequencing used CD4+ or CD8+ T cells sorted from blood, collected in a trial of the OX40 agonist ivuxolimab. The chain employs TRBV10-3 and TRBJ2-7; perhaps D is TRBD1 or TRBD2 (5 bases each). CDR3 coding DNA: TGTGCCATCAGTGAAAGGGACGGAATCTCCTACGAGCAGTACTTC. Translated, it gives CAISERDGISYEQYF.